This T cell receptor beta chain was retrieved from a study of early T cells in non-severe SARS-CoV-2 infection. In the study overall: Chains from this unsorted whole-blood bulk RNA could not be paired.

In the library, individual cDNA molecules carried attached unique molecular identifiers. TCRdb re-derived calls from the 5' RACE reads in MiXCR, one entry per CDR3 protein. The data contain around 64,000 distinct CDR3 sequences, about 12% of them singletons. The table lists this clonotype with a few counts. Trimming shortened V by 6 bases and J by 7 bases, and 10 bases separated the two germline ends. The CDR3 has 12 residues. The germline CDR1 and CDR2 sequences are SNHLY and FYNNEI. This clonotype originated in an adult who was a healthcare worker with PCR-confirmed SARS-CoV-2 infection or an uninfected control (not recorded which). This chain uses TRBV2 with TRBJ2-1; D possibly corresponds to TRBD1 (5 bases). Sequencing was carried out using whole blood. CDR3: CASSTDTNEQFF. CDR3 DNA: TGTGCCAGCAGCACGGACACGAATGAGCAGTTCTTC.